This T cell receptor beta chain derives from a study of blood T cell repertoires in COVID-19. Study-wide context: From the United States, Italy and Spain came samples of acute and convalescent COVID-19. T cells, B-cell-depleted T cells, or PBMCs supplied cDNA or gDNA.

Study processing details: It was from reference gene primer amplification that nucleated cell counts were estimated. Sequenced by immunoSEQ multiplex PCR; TCRdb stores in-frame clones only, minus some. V and J calls and clone size come straight from that table; D and trimming were deduced from the DNA. The sample includes around 170,000 clones, about four fifths of them seen just once. Trimming pared 1 base from V and 0 bases from J, leaving 9 bases between. CDR1 SGHRS and CDR2 YFSETQ come from the germline V gene. The CDR3 runs 15 residues. J is TRBJ2-3 and V is TRBV5-1; D not resolved. The receptor's source is a man aged 65-85 years with active or convalescent COVID-19. Sequencing was performed on peripheral blood. The DNA for the CDR3 is TGCGCCAGCAGCTTGTCTGTCCTTAGCACAGATACGCAGTATTTT. Its protein product is CASSLSVLSTDTQYF.